This T cell receptor beta chain is drawn from a study of response to subunit inactivated influenza vaccine. The table lists this clonotype with a few counts. Antigen: not known. Regarding the study as a whole: With each seasonal influenza vaccination, the authors suggested, few new T cells are recruited.

J gave up 6 bases and V 4 bases, and 5 bases lay outside the gene matches. There are 14 residues in the CDR3. Germline assignment: CDR1 SGHRS and CDR2 YFSETQ. In TCRdb, the RT-PCR reads were re-called with MiXCR into one record per CDR3 protein. Of around 570,000 distinct CDR3 sequences in the sample, approximately 7.1% were seen once. The chain joins TRBV5-1 to TRBJ1-4; TRBD1 aligns across 8 bases. The source of this sequence is a man aged 50 to 75 who received an inactivated influenza vaccine. Sequenced here: PBMCs from blood, sampled around 2 years after vaccination. The CDR3 sequence: CASSPGQEYEKLFF. The CDR3 region has the DNA TGCGCCAGCAGCCCGGGACAGGAGTATGAAAAACTGTTTTTT.